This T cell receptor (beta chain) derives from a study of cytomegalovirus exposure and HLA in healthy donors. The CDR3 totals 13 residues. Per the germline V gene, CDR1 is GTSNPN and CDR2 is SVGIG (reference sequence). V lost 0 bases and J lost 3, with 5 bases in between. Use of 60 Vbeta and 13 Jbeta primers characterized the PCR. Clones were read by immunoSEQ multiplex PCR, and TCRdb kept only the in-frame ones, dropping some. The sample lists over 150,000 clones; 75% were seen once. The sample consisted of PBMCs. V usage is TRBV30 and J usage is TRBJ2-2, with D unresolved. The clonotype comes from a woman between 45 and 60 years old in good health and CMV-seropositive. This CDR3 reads CAWSVRDTGELFF. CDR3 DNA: TGTGCCTGGAGTGTACGCGACACCGGGGAGCTGTTTTTT.